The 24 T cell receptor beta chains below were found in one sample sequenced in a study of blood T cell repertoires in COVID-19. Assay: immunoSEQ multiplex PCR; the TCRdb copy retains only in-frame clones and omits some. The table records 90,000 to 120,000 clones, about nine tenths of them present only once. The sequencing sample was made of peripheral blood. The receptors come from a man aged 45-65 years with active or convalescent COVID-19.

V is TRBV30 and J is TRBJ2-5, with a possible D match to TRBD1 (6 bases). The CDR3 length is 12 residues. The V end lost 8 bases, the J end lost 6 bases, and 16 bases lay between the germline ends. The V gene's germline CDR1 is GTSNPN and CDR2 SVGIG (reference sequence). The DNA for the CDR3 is TGTGCCGGAAGGGACAATACCAAGACCCAGTACTTC. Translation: CAGRDNTKTQYF.

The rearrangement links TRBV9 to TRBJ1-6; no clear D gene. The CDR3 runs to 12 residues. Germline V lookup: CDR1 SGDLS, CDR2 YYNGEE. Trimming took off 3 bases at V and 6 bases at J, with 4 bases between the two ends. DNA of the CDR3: TGTGCCAGCAGCGGCAGTAATTCACCCCTCCACTTT. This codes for CASSGSNSPLHF. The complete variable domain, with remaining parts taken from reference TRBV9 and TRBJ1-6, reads DSGVTQTPKHLITATGQRVTLRCSPRSGDLSVYWYQQSLDQGLQFLIQYYNGEERAKGNILERFSAQQFPDLHSELNLSSLELGDSALYFCASSGSNSPLHFGNGTRLTVT.

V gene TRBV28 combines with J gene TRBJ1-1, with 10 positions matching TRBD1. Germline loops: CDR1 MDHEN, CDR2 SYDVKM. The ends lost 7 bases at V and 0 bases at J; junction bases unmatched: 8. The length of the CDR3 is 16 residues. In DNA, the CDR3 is TGTGCCAGCACCCGGGACAGGGGCACCCTGAACACTGAAGCTTTCTTT. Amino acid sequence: CASTRDRGTLNTEAFF.

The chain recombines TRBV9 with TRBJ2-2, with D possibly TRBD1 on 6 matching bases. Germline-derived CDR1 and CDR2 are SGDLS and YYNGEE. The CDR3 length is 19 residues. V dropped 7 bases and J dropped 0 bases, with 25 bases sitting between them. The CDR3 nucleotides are TGTGCCAGCTCCCTTGCGCCGCCGGGACAACTAACGAACACCGGGGAGCTGTTTTTT. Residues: CASSLAPPGQLTNTGELFF. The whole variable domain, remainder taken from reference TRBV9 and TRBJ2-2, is DSGVTQTPKHLITATGQRVTLRCSPRSGDLSVYWYQQSLDQGLQFLIQYYNGEERAKGNILERFSAQQFPDLHSELNLSSLELGDSALYFCASSLAPPGQLTNTGELFFGEGSRLTVL.

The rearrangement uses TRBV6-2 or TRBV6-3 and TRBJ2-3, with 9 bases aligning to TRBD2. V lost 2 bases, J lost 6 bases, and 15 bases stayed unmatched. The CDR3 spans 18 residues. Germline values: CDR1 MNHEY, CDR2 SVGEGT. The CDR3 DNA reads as TGTGCCAGCAGTTACACCCTGACTAGCGGACCATGGGGGGATACGCAGTATTTT. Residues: CASSYTLTSGPWGDTQYF.

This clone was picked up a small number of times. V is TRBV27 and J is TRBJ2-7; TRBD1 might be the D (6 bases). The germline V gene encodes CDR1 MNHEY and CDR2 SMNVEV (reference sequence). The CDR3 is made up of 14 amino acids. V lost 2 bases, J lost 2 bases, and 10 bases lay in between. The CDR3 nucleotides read TGTGCCAGCAGTTTACAGGGGCCCCCCTACGAGCAGTACTTC. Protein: CASSLQGPPYEQYF.

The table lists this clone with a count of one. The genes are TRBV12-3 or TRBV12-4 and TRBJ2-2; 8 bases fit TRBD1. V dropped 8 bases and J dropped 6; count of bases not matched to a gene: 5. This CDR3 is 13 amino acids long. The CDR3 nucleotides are TGTGCCAGCGAACAGGGGGTAGCCGGGGAGCTGTTTTTT. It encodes CASEQGVAGELFF.

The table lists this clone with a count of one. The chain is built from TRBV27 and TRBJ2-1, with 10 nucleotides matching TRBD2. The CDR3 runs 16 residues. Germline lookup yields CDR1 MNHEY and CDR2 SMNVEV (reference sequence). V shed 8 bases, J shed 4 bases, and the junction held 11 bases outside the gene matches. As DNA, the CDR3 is TGTGCCAGCCGACCGGAGGGACTAGCGAGTTACAATGAGCAGTTCTTC. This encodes CASRPEGLASYNEQFF.

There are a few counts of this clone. The CDR3: CASSPGAPQPQHF. The CDR3 coding sequence is TGTGCCAGCAGTCCAGGTGCACCTCAGCCCCAGCATTTT. This chain uses TRBV6-2 or TRBV6-3 with TRBJ1-5; D gene uncertain. The CDR3 sequence is 13 residues long. V was shortened by 5 bases and J by 6 bases, with 11 bases between the two germline ends. Germline assignment: CDR1 MNHEY and CDR2 SVGEGT.

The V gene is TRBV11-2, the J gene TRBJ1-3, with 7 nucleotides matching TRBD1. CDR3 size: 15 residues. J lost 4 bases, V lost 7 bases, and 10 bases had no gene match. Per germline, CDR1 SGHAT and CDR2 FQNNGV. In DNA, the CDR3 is TGTGCCAGCAAGACGCAGGGGGTCAGCGGAAACACCATATATTTT. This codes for CASKTQGVSGNTIYF.

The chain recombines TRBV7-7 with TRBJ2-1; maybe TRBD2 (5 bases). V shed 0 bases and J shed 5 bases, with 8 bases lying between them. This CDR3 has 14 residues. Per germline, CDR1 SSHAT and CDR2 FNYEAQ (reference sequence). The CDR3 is CASSLAGVNNEQFF. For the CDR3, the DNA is TGTGCCAGCAGCTTAGCGGGAGTGAACAATGAGCAGTTCTTC.

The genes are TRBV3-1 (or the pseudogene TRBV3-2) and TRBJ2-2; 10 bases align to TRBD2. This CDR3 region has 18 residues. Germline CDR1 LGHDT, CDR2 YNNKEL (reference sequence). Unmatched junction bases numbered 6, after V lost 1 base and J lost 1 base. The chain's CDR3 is CASSQGPAGGGNTGELFF. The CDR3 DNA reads TGTGCCAGCAGCCAAGGTCCAGCGGGAGGGGGGAACACCGGGGAGCTGTTTTTT.

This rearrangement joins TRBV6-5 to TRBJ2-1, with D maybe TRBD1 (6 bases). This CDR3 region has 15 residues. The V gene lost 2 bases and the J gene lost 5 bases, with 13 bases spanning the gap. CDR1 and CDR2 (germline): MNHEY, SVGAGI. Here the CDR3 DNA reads TGTGCCAGCAGTTACGGGCAGGGGATGGACAATGAGCAGTTCTTC. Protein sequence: CASSYGQGMDNEQFF.

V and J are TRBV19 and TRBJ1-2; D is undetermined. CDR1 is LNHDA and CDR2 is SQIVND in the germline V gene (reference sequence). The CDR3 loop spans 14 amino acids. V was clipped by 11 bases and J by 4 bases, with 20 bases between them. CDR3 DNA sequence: TGTGCCCTCATGAGGACCCAGCGGGGCTATGGCTACACCTTC. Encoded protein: CALMRTQRGYGYTF.

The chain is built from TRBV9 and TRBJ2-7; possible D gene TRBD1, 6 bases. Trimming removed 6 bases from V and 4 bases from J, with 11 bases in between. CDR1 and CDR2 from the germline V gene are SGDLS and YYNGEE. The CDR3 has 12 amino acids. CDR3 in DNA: TGTGCCAGCATGGTCGACAGGTACGAGCAGTACTTC. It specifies CASMVDRYEQYF.

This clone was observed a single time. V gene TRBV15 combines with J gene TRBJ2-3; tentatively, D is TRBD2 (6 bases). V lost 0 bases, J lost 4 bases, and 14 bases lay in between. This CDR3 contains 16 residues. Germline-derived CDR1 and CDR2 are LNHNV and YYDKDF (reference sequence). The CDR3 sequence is CATSRDGGILSDTQYF. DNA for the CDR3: TGTGCCACCAGCAGAGACGGCGGGATATTGTCAGATACGCAGTATTTT.

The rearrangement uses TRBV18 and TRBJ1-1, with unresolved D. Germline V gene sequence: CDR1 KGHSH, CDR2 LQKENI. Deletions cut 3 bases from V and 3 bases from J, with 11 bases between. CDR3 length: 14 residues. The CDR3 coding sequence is TGTGCCAGCTCACCGACCCACGGGGACACTGAAGCTTTCTTT. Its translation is CASSPTHGDTEAFF.

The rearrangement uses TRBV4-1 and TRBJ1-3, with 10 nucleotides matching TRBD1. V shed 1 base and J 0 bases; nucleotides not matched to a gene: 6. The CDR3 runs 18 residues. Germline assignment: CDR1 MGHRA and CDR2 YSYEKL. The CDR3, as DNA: TGCGCCAGCAGCCAAGTCCAGCGGACAGGGGGCTCTGGAAACACCATATATTTT. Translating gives CASSQVQRTGGSGNTIYF.

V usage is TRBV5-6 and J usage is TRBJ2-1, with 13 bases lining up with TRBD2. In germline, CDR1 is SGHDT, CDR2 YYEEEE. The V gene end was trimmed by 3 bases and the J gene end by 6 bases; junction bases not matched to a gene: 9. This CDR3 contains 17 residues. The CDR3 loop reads CASSWTPGTSGTNEQFF. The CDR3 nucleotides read TGTGCCAGCAGCTGGACTCCCGGGACTAGCGGGACCAATGAGCAGTTCTTC.

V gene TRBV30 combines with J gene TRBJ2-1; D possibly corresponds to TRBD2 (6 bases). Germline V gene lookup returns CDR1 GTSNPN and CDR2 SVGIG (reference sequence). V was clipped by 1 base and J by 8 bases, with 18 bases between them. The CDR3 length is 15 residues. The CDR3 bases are TGTGCCTGGAGTGCCCTCGGGGAGGAATCCGATGAGCAGTTCTTC. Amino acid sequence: CAWSALGEESDEQFF.

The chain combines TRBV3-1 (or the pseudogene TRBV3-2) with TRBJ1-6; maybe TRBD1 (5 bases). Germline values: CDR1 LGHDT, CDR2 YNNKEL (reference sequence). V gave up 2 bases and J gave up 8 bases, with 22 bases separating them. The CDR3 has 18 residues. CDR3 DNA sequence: TGTGCCAGCAGCCAAAAAGGTGGGGGGGTAGGGGTCGATTCACCCCTCCACTTT. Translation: CASSQKGGGVGVDSPLHF.

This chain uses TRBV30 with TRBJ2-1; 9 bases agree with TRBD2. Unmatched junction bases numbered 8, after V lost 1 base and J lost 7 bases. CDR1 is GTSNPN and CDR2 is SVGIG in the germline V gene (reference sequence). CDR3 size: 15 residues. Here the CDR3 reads CAWSEVAGALNEQFF. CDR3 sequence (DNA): TGTGCCTGGAGTGAGGTAGCGGGAGCCTTGAATGAGCAGTTCTTC.

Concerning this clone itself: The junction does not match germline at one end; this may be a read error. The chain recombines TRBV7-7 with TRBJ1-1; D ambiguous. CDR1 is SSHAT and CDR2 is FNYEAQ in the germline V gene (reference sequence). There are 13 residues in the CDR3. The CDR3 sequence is CASSSNRNTEAFF. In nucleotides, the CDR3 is TGTGCTAGCAGCTCCAACAGGAACACTGAAGCTTTCTTT.

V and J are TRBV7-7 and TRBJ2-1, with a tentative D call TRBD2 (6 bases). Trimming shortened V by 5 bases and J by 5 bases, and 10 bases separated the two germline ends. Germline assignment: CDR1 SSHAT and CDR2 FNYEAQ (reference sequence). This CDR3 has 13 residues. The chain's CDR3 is CASSQSGDNEQFF. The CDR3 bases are TGTGCCAGCAGCCAGTCGGGAGACAATGAGCAGTTCTTC. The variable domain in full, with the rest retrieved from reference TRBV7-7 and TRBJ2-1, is GAGVSQSPRYKVTKRGQDVTLRCDPISSHATLYWYQQALGQGPEFLTYFNYEAQPDKSGLPSDRFSAERPEGSISTLTIQRTEQRDSAMYRCASSQSGDNEQFFGPGTRLTVL.